What follows are 8 T cell receptor beta chains derived from one specimen sequenced in a study of cytomegalovirus exposure and HLA in healthy donors. The PCR employed 60 Vbeta primers together with 13 Jbeta primers. Clones were sequenced by immunoSEQ multiplex PCR, and TCRdb holds only the in-frame ones, with some missing. The sample lists under 150,000 clones; nearly 80% were seen once. Sequencing was performed on PBMCs. The receptors here all came from a woman in her twenties or thirties in good health and CMV-seropositive.

In this sample, this clone is large (0.1 to 1%). The chain employs TRBV28 and TRBJ2-7; 7 bases align to TRBD2. The CDR3 covers 17 residues. Germline V lookup: CDR1 MDHEN, CDR2 SYDVKM. J was trimmed by 4 bases and V by 2 bases; bases with no gene match: 14. CDR3 sequence: CASSLIGRGGGNYEQYF. The CDR3 region has the DNA TGTGCCAGCAGTTTAATTGGGCGGGGCGGGGGAAATTACGAGCAGTACTTC.

The chain is built from TRBV19 and TRBJ2-3, with TRBD2 as a possible D gene (5 bases). V lost 5 bases, J lost 2 bases, and 11 bases lay in between. This CDR3 has 14 residues. CDR1 and CDR2 (germline): LNHDA, SQIVND (reference sequence). This CDR3 reads CASSLGLITDTQYF. The CDR3 coding sequence is TGTGCCAGTAGTCTCGGACTGATCACAGATACGCAGTATTTT.

On this clone itself: One junction end does not reproduce the germline sequence, and a read error may be involved. The V and J genes are TRBV7-9 and TRBJ1-5, with D perhaps matching TRBD1 (6 bases). The CDR3 is 14 residues long. The germline V gene has CDR1 SEHNR and CDR2 FQNEAQ (reference sequence). The DNA for the CDR3 is TGTTCCAGCAGCTTATCACAGGGAAATCAGCCCCAGCATTTT. Translation gives CSSSLSQGNQPQHF.

Here the CDR3 DNA reads TGCGCCAGCAGCTTCAGGACATCTGTAAGCTCCTATAATTCACCCCTCCACTTT. This codes for CASSFRTSVSSYNSPLHF. The chain is built from TRBV5-1 and TRBJ1-6; TRBD1 might be the D (5 bases). The germline V gene has CDR1 SGHRS and CDR2 YFSETQ. Trimming stripped 2 bases from V and 0 bases from J, with 15 bases between. The CDR3 length is 18 residues.

This clone was seen only once. J is TRBJ2-5 and V is TRBV28; 10 bases match TRBD2. Germline V CDR1 and CDR2: MDHEN, SYDVKM. Losses at the gene ends were 6 bases for V and 3 bases for J; bases not matched to a gene: 4. CDR3 length: 14 residues. The CDR3, as DNA: TGTGCCAGCAGCATAACTAGCGGGGAAGAGACCCAGTACTTC. Translated: CASSITSGEETQYF.

The J gene is TRBJ1-1, the V gene TRBV7-6; 9 bases agree with TRBD1. Trimming removed 6 bases from V and 5 bases from J; junction bases left unmatched: 13. Germline V gene lookup returns CDR1 SGHVS and CDR2 FNYEAQ. This CDR3 is 16 amino acids long. CDR3 in amino acids: CASRGNRGRGWTEAFF. CDR3 DNA: TGTGCCAGCAGGGGGAACAGGGGGCGAGGGTGGACTGAAGCTTTCTTT.

The chain couples TRBV7-2 to TRBJ2-7, with TRBD2 as a possible D gene (5 bases). Per germline, CDR1 SGHTA and CDR2 FQGNSA. V was cut by 5 bases and J by 8 bases, with 13 bases left in between. CDR3 length: 12 residues. The CDR3 region has the DNA TGTGCCAGCAGCCATGGCGGGCTCCAGCAGTACTTC. As protein: CASSHGGLQQYF.

The chain links TRBV18 to TRBJ2-3; D is possibly TRBD2 (6 bases). The germline V and J ends were trimmed by 4 bases and 2 bases, with 22 bases remaining between them. This CDR3 comprises 18 residues. Germline CDR1 and CDR2: KGHSH and LQKENI. DNA of the CDR3: TGTGCCAGCTCACTCCGACCCCCCGGGACTCCTACCACAGATACGCAGTATTTT. Residues: CASSLRPPGTPTTDTQYF.